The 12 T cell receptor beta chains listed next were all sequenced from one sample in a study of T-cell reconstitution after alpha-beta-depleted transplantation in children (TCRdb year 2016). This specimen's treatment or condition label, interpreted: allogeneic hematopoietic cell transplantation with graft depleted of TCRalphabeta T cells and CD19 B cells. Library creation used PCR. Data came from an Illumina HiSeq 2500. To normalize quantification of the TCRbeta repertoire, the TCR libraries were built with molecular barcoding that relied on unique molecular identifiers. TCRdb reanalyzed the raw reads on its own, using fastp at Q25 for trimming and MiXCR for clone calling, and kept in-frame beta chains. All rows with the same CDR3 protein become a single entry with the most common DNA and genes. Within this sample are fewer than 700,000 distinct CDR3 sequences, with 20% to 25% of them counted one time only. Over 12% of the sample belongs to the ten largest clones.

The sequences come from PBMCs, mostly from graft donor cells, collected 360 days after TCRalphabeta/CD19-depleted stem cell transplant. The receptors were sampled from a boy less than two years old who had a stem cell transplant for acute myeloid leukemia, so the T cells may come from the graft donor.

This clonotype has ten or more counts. Here the CDR3 reads CASSHTGGTYNEQFF. Here the CDR3 DNA reads TGCGCCAGCAGCCATACAGGGGGCACCTACAATGAGCAGTTCTTC. The rearrangement uses TRBV4-3 and TRBJ2-1; 9 nucleotides align to TRBD1. Per germline, CDR1 LGHNA and CDR2 YSLEER. The CDR3 runs 15 residues. The V and J ends lost 3 bases and 2 bases, in that order; junction bases with no gene match: 2.

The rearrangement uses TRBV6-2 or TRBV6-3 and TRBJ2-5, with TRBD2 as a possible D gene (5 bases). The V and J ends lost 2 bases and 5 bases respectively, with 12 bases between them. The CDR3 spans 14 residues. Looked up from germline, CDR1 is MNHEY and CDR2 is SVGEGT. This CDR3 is CASSYRPSMETQYF. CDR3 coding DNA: TGTGCCAGCAGTTACCGTCCTAGCATGGAGACCCAGTACTTC.

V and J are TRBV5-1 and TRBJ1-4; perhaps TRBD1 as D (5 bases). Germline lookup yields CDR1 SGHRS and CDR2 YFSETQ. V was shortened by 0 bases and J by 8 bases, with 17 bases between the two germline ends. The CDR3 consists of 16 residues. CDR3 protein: CASSLDGTGLGEKLFF. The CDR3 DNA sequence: TGCGCCAGCAGCTTGGACGGAACAGGCCTTGGGGAAAAACTGTTTTTT.

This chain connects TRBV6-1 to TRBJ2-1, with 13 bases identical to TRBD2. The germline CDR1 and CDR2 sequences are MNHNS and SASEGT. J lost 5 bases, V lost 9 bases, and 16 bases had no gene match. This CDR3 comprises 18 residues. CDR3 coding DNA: TGTGCCAGTGCAGGACTAGCGGGGGTCAGTGCCTTCGACAATGAGCAGTTCTTC. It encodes CASAGLAGVSAFDNEQFF.

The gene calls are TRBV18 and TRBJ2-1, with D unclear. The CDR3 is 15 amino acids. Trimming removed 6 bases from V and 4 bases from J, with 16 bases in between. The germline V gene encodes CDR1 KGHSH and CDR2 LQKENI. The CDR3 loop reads CASSSDTDLYNEQFF. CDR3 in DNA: TGTGCCAGCTCGAGTGACACCGACCTGTACAATGAGCAGTTCTTC.

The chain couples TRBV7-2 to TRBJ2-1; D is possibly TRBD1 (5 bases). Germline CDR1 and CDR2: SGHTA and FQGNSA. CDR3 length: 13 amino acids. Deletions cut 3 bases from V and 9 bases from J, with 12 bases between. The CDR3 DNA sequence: TGTGCCAGCAGCTTGTCAGGGTTAGGTGAGCAGTTCTTC. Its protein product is CASSLSGLGEQFF.

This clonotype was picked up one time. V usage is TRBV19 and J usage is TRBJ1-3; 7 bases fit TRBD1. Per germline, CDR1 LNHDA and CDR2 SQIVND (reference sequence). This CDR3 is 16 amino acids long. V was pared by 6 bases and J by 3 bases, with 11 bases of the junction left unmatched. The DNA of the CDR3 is TGTGCCAGTAGCCGACCCGGACAGGCGGGTGGAAACACCATATATTTT. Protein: CASSRPGQAGGNTIYF.

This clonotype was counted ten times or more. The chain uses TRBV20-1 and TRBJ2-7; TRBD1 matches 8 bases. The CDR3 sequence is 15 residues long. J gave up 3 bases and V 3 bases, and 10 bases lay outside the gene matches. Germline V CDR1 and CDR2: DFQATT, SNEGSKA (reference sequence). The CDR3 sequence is CSASRKDRAGYEQYF. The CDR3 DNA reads TGCAGTGCTAGCCGAAAGGACAGGGCGGGCTACGAGCAGTACTTC.

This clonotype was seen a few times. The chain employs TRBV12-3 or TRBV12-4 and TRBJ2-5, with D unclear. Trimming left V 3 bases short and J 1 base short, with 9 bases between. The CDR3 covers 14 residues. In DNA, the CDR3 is TGTGCCAGCAGTTTTAGGCTTGGCCAAGAGACCCAGTACTTC. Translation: CASSFRLGQETQYF.

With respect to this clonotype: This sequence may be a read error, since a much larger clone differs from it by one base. The CDR3 nucleotides are TGTGCCAGCAGCCGGGGACTAGCGGGGGGCCGAGATACGCAGTATTTT. Its protein is CASSRGLAGGRDTQYF. The chain uses TRBV9 and TRBJ2-3; 15 nucleotides line up with TRBD2. Trimming removed 4 bases from V and 5 bases from J; junction bases left unmatched: 5. This CDR3 has 16 residues. In germline, CDR1 is SGDLS, CDR2 YYNGEE.

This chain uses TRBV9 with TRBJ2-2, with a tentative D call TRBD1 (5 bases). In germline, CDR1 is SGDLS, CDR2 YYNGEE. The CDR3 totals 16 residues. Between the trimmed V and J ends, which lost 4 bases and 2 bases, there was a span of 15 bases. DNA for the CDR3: TGTGCCAGCAGCCCCCAGACAGTCCTCAACACCGGGGAGCTGTTTTTT. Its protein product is CASSPQTVLNTGELFF.

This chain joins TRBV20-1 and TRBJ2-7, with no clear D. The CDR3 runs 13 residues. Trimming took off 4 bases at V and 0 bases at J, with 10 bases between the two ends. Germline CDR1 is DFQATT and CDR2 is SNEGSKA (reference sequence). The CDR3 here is CSAISVDSYEQYF. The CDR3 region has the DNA TGCAGTGCTATCTCCGTGGACTCCTACGAGCAGTACTTC.